Below are 7 T cell receptor beta chains sequenced from a single sample in a study of control samples from healthy donors and cancer patients. The table came from immunoSEQ multiplex PCR; TCRdb's copy has only in-frame clones and leaves some out. Found here are 150,000 to 200,000 clones, more than 80% of them singletons; the top ten hold 1.1% to 1.5%. Input material: blood. These receptors were taken from a man aged 30-40 years in good health.

The genes are TRBV2 and TRBJ2-3, with D maybe TRBD1 (5 bases). The V end lost 5 bases, the J end lost 2 bases, and 14 bases lay between the germline ends. CDR1 is SNHLY, CDR2 FYNNEI, per germline. This CDR3 is built from 15 residues. CDR3 nucleotides: TGTGCCAGCAGTTACACAGGATATTTCACAGATACGCAGTATTTT. Translation: CASSYTGYFTDTQYF. Full variable domain (remainder filled in from reference TRBV2 and TRBJ2-3): EPEVTQTPSHQVTQMGQEVILRCVPISNHLYFYWYRQILGQKVEFLVSFYNNEISEKSEIFDDQFSVERPDGSNFTLKIRSTKLEDSAMYFCASSYTGYFTDTQYFGPGTRLTVL.

The rearrangement uses TRBV5-1 and TRBJ1-6; tentatively, D is TRBD1 (5 bases). Looked up from germline, CDR1 is SGHRS and CDR2 is YFSETQ. V lost 4 bases, J lost 5 bases, and 13 bases lay in between. CDR3 length: 15 residues. CDR3 in DNA: TGCGCCAGCAGCCTTTGGGACGGCAATAATTCACCCCTCCACTTT. Translating it yields CASSLWDGNNSPLHF.

The CDR3 DNA reads as TGCGCCAGCAGCCAAGGTCCAGCCGGGACGGCTTCGGACGAGCAGTACTTC. It translates to CASSQGPAGTASDEQYF. The gene calls are TRBV4-1 and TRBJ2-7, with D perhaps assigned TRBD1 or TRBD2 (5 bases each). The V gene lost 1 base and the J gene lost 5 bases, with 21 bases spanning the gap. The CDR3 is 17 residues long. Germline V gene sequence: CDR1 MGHRA, CDR2 YSYEKL.

This clone came up once. The chain uses TRBV27 and TRBJ1-1; a weak D match, TRBD1 (5 bases). Trimming took off 6 bases at V and 1 base at J, with 6 bases between the two ends. The CDR3 is 12 residues long. Germline CDR1 and CDR2: MNHEY and SMNVEV (reference sequence). The CDR3 nucleotides are TGTGCCAGCAGGCAGGGGAACACTGAAGCTTTCTTT. This encodes CASRQGNTEAFF.

The V call is TRBV7-8, the J call TRBJ2-3; TRBD2 aligns across 7 bases. Trimming cost V 1 base and J 3 bases; bases outside gene matches: 10. The V gene's germline CDR1 is SGHVS and CDR2 FQNEAQ. CDR3 length: 17 residues. The CDR3 DNA is TGTGCCAGCAGCTTAGTGCTGGCGACGGGGGGAACAGATACGCAGTATTTT. Residues: CASSLVLATGGTDTQYF.

The CDR3 sequence: CASSQQGNNSPLHF. CDR3 coding DNA: TGCGCCAGCAGCCAACAGGGAAATAATTCACCCCTCCACTTT. This rearrangement joins TRBV5-1 to TRBJ1-6; possibly TRBD1 for D (6 bases). Looked up from germline, CDR1 is SGHRS and CDR2 is YFSETQ. Trimming stripped 4 bases from V and 5 bases from J, with 10 bases between. CDR3 length: 14 amino acids.

V and J are TRBV12-3 or TRBV12-4 and TRBJ2-5; D ambiguous. Trimming removed 6 bases at V and 4 bases at J, with 9 bases between. The CDR3 extends over 12 amino acids. CDR3 DNA sequence: TGTGCCAGCAGGGATATAGGAGAGACCCAGTACTTC. Translated: CASRDIGETQYF.